These 12 T cell receptor beta chains were sequenced from one sample in a study of cytomegalovirus exposure and HLA in healthy donors. Both 60 Vbeta primers and 13 Jbeta primers went into the PCR. Repertoires were generated with immunoSEQ multiplex PCR, while TCRdb's copy carries only in-frame clones and drops some. The table records 200,000 to 250,000 clones, 82% of them present only once. The sequencing input was PBMCs. Every receptor here comes from a woman between 40 and 50 years old in good health and CMV-seronegative.

The chain joins TRBV5-6 to TRBJ1-2, with a tentative D call TRBD1 (5 bases). The CDR3 has 14 residues. V lost 0 bases and J lost 2, with 8 bases in between. The germline V gene encodes CDR1 SGHDT and CDR2 YYEEEE. CDR3 sequence: CASSLGPGNYGYTF. The CDR3 DNA reads TGTGCCAGCAGCTTGGGGCCAGGGAACTATGGCTACACCTTC.

V and J are TRBV5-4 and TRBJ2-2, with D tentatively TRBD1 (6 bases). This CDR3 region has 15 residues. The germline V and J ends were trimmed by 4 bases and 1 base, with 11 bases remaining between them. The germline V gene encodes CDR1 SGHNT and CDR2 YYREEE (reference sequence). The CDR3 DNA is TGTGCCAGCAGCCTGAGACAGGTGAACACCGGGGAGCTGTTTTTT. Translated, it gives CASSLRQVNTGELFF.

As concerns this clone: This CDR3 is also generated by other DNA sequences in the sample. This rearrangement joins TRBV4-3 to TRBJ1-3; D is perhaps TRBD1 (5 bases). Trimming pared 4 bases from V and 0 bases from J, leaving 16 bases between. Looked up from germline, CDR1 is LGHNA and CDR2 is YSLEER. The CDR3 extends over 17 amino acids. CDR3 in amino acids: CASSPVGLLGSGNTIYF. For the CDR3, the DNA is TGCGCCAGCAGCCCAGTGGGACTCCTCGGCTCTGGAAACACCATATATTTT.

The chain employs TRBV4-1 and TRBJ2-1; 8 bases agree with TRBD2. After removal of 4 bases from V and 9 bases from J, the junction contained 11 bases not matched to a gene. This CDR3 spans 15 amino acids. The germline gives CDR1 MGHRA, CDR2 YSYEKL. This CDR3 reads CASSPTSAVQLEQFF. CDR3 DNA: TGCGCCAGCAGCCCGACTAGCGCGGTACAACTTGAGCAGTTCTTC.

The chain employs TRBV21-1 and TRBJ2-1; the DNA was not compared with TRBD1, the D call given in the table. TRBV21-1 is a documented pseudogene. The CDR3 runs to 17 residues. The CDR3 nucleotides are TGTGCCAGCAGCCCGGGTGGCAGGGCGGTTGCCTACAATGAGCAGTTCTTC. Encoded protein: CASSPGGRAVAYNEQFF.

This clone came up a few times. The rearrangement joins TRBV4-3 to TRBJ2-1; 10 bases match TRBD2. Germline V gene sequence: CDR1 LGHNA, CDR2 YSLEER. J gave up 4 bases and V 0 bases, and 3 bases lay outside the gene matches. The CDR3 sequence is 16 residues long. This chain's CDR3 is CASSQDFSGGYNEQFF. The CDR3 DNA reads as TGCGCCAGCAGCCAAGATTTTAGCGGGGGGTACAATGAGCAGTTCTTC.

In this sample, this clone turned up once. The chain couples TRBV6-5 to TRBJ2-5; 10 nucleotides align to TRBD1. The germline gives CDR1 MNHEY, CDR2 SVGAGI. V lost 5 bases and J lost 5; bases outside the gene matches: 8. The CDR3 covers 15 residues. CDR3 region: CASSHGTGEGETQYF. CDR3 bases: TGTGCCAGCAGTCATGGGACAGGGGAGGGGGAGACCCAGTACTTC.

The V gene is TRBV7-8, the J gene TRBJ2-1, with TRBD2 identical over 7 bases. Trimming took 3 bases from V and 1 from J; bases not matched to a gene: 3. Looked up from germline, CDR1 is SGHVS and CDR2 is FQNEAQ. The CDR3 is made up of 15 amino acids. The CDR3: CASSFTSASYNEQFF. The CDR3 nucleotides read TGTGCCAGCAGCTTTACTAGCGCATCCTACAATGAGCAGTTCTTC.

The chain carries TRBV7-9 and TRBJ2-4; maybe TRBD1 (6 bases). Deletions cut 5 bases from V and 0 bases from J, with 14 bases between. The CDR3 has 16 amino acids. Germline values: CDR1 SEHNR, CDR2 FQNEAQ (reference sequence). As DNA, the CDR3 is TGTGCCAGCAGCCTATGGACAGCCTTAGCCAAAAACATTCAGTACTTC. It translates to CASSLWTALAKNIQYF. The full variable domain, in which reference TRBV7-9 and TRBJ2-4 provide the parts outside the CDR3, is DTGVSQNPRHKITKRGQNVTFRCDPISEHNRLYWYRQTLGQGPEFLTYFQNEAQLEKSRLLSDRFSAERPKGSFSTLEIQRTEQGDSAMYLCASSLWTALAKNIQYFGAGTRLSVL.

The chain carries TRBV9 and TRBJ2-5; weak D call: TRBD2 (5 bases). The CDR3 spans 16 residues. CDR1 SGDLS and CDR2 YYNGEE come from the germline V gene. V dropped 0 bases and J dropped 1 base, with 13 bases sitting between them. CDR3 loop: CASSVVGLDSQETQYF. The CDR3 nucleotides read TGTGCCAGCAGCGTAGTTGGTCTGGACTCCCAAGAGACCCAGTACTTC.

The chain recombines TRBV7-8 with TRBJ2-7, with D maybe TRBD1 (6 bases). The CDR3 length is 14 residues. CDR1 is SGHVS and CDR2 is FQNEAQ in the germline V gene. Trimming took off 3 bases at V and 3 bases at J, with 12 bases between the two ends. The CDR3 is CASSFPGQYYEQYF. The CDR3 DNA follows: TGTGCCAGCAGCTTTCCCGGACAGTACTACGAGCAGTACTTC.

The CDR3 DNA follows: TGTGCCAGCAGCCCGATGCGGGGGAACTATGGCTACACCTTC. It translates to CASSPMRGNYGYTF. The V gene is TRBV7-2, the J gene TRBJ1-2; possibly TRBD1 for D (5 bases). The germline V gene encodes CDR1 SGHTA and CDR2 FQGNSA. The CDR3 runs to 14 residues. The V gene lost 5 bases and the J gene lost 2 bases, with 12 bases spanning the gap.